This T cell receptor (beta chain) was captured by sequencing in a study of blood T cell repertoires in COVID-19. Overall study: The cDNA or gDNA used as material had been derived from T cells, B-cell-depleted T cells, or PBMCs.

This clone was observed a single time. Germline V gene lookup returns CDR1 SGHTA and CDR2 FQGNSA. This CDR3 has 15 residues. Unmatched junction bases numbered 5, after V lost 3 bases and J lost 3 bases. Authors' processing steps: Estimated nucleated cell counts came from reference gene primer amplification. The method was immunoSEQ multiplex PCR; TCRdb's version includes in-frame clones alone and lacks a portion of them. V, J and clone size were drawn from that table, and D and trimming were deduced from the DNA. The sample carries about 80,000 clones, around 82% recorded once. Source material: peripheral blood. V usage is TRBV7-2 and J usage is TRBJ2-7; 10 bases align to TRBD2. The clonotype was recovered from a human donor in a cohort sampled during active COVID-19. The CDR3 bases are TGTGCCAGCAGCTTTTTAGCGGGGGGCAACTACGAGCAGTACTTC. This gives the protein CASSFLAGGNYEQYF.